The 32 T cell receptor beta chains in this list originate from one sample, sequenced in a study of blood T cell repertoires in COVID-19. Assay used: immunoSEQ multiplex PCR; TCRdb lists only in-frame clones, some missing. The sample includes fewer than 100,000 clones, 65% to 90% of them seen just once. Input material: peripheral blood. These receptors were obtained from a man in his sixties with acute or convalescent COVID-19.

The chain links TRBV28 to TRBJ2-7; D gene uncertain. Germline V lookup: CDR1 MDHEN, CDR2 SYDVKM. The V gene lost 5 bases and the J gene lost 0 bases, with 11 bases spanning the gap. The CDR3 sequence is 14 residues long. The CDR3 protein is CASSQVLSSYEQYF. For the CDR3, the DNA is TGTGCCAGCAGTCAGGTGCTGAGCTCCTACGAGCAGTACTTC.

This chain's CDR3 is CASSPQGLITDTQYF. The CDR3, as DNA: TGTGCCAGCTCACCTCAGGGACTTATCACAGATACGCAGTATTTT. The genes are TRBV18 and TRBJ2-3, with a weak D call TRBD2 (6 bases). Germline V lookup: CDR1 KGHSH, CDR2 LQKENI. The CDR3 loop spans 15 amino acids. Trimming pared 3 bases from V and 2 bases from J, leaving 12 bases between.

The chain couples TRBV30 to TRBJ2-2; D unresolved. This CDR3 is built from 11 residues. The V and J ends lost 4 bases and 7 bases respectively, with 7 bases between them. The germline CDR1 and CDR2 sequences are GTSNPN and SVGIG (reference sequence). CDR3 in DNA: TGTGCCTGGACGGGTGGCGGGGAGCTGTTTTTT. It yields the protein CAWTGGGELFF.

The rearrangement uses TRBV11-2 and TRBJ1-3; D might be TRBD1 (6 bases). Germline CDR1 SGHAT, CDR2 FQNNGV. The CDR3 sequence is 16 residues long. V was trimmed by 1 base and J by 4 bases, leaving 14 bases between them. DNA for the CDR3: TGTGCCAGCAGCTTAGTTCTGGCAGGGGTAGGAAACACCATATATTTT. Translation: CASSLVLAGVGNTIYF.

This clone has more than one count but fewer than ten. This chain uses TRBV5-1 with TRBJ2-5, with TRBD2 as a possible D gene (5 bases). V was clipped by 1 base and J by 4 bases, with 5 bases between them. CDR1 SGHRS and CDR2 YFSETQ come from the germline V gene. There are 12 residues in the CDR3. CDR3 bases: TGCGCCAGCAGCTTGAGCGGAGAGACCCAGTACTTC. It translates to CASSLSGETQYF.

This sequence joins TRBV19 and TRBJ1-5; 8 bases are a match to TRBD1. Germline CDR1 LNHDA, CDR2 SQIVND (reference sequence). After removal of 5 bases from V and 7 bases from J, the junction contained 13 bases not matched to a gene. The CDR3 extends over 16 amino acids. The CDR3 reads CASSAGPGGAEQPQHF. The CDR3 DNA follows: TGTGCCAGTAGTGCAGGGCCAGGGGGCGCGGAACAGCCCCAGCATTTT.

This chain links TRBV9 with TRBJ1-4; a weak D match, TRBD1 (6 bases). Germline V gene sequence: CDR1 SGDLS, CDR2 YYNGEE. The CDR3 length is 14 residues. Trimming cost V 3 bases and J 3 bases, with 9 bases left between them. The chain's CDR3 is CASSATGSNEKLFF. In nucleotides, the CDR3 is TGTGCCAGCAGCGCCACAGGGTCTAATGAAAAACTGTTTTTT. Full variable domain (remainder filled in from reference TRBV9 and TRBJ1-4): DSGVTQTPKHLITATGQRVTLRCSPRSGDLSVYWYQQSLDQGLQFLIQYYNGEERAKGNILERFSAQQFPDLHSELNLSSLELGDSALYFCASSATGSNEKLFFGSGTQLSVL.

The chain recombines TRBV29-1 with TRBJ2-1; D call uncertain. Germline assignment: CDR1 SQVTM and CDR2 ANQGSEA. The CDR3 has 14 amino acids. V gave up 4 bases and J gave up 1 base, with 11 bases separating them. In DNA form, the CDR3 reads TGCAGCGTTGGGGTTGACATTTCCTACAATGAGCAGTTCTTC. This gives the protein CSVGVDISYNEQFF.

The chain combines TRBV9 with TRBJ2-7; TRBD2 matches 12 bases. CDR3 length: 15 residues. Germline V gene data show CDR1 as SGDLS and CDR2 as YYNGEE. Unmatched junction bases numbered 5, after V lost 3 bases and J lost 4 bases. The CDR3 DNA reads TGTGCCAGCAGCGCCGGGACTAGCGGGTCTTACGAGCAGTACTTC. Encoded protein: CASSAGTSGSYEQYF.

The chain has TRBV5-4 and TRBJ1-2, with D possibly being TRBD1 (5 bases). Germline V gene lookup returns CDR1 SGHNT and CDR2 YYREEE (reference sequence). The V gene lost 2 bases and the J gene lost 1 base, with 9 bases spanning the gap. The CDR3 has 14 amino acids. The CDR3 nucleotides read TGTGCCAGCAGCTTCCAAGGGGTTAACTATGGCTACACCTTC. Protein sequence: CASSFQGVNYGYTF.

The table lists this clone with a few counts. The V call is TRBV15, the J call TRBJ2-1; 7 bases fit TRBD2. Germline CDR1 reads LNHNV; CDR2 reads YYDKDF (reference sequence). This CDR3 region has 17 residues. The V gene end was trimmed by 0 bases and the J gene end by 3 bases; junction bases not matched to a gene: 8. The CDR3 DNA is TGTGCCACCAGCAGAGATCGGGGGGTTGGTTTCTACAATGAGCAGTTCTTC. Translated: CATSRDRGVGFYNEQFF. Using reference TRBV15 and TRBJ2-1 for the parts outside the CDR3, the full variable domain is DAMVIQNPRYQVTQFGKPVTLSCSQTLNHNVMYWYQQKSSQAPKLLFHYYDKDFNNEADTPDNFQSRRPNTSFCFLDIRSPGLGDTAMYLCATSRDRGVGFYNEQFFGPGTRLTVL.

The rearrangement joins TRBV7-9 to TRBJ1-5, with D unresolved. This CDR3 has 12 residues. From germline, CDR1 is SEHNR and CDR2 FQNEAQ (reference sequence). The CDR3 region is CAGGGSNQPQHF. The CDR3 DNA reads TGTGCAGGAGGTGGGAGCAATCAGCCCCAGCATTTT.

The chain has TRBV15 and TRBJ1-6; D is unresolved. V dropped 0 bases and J dropped 11 bases, with 8 bases sitting between them. Germline V gene sequence: CDR1 LNHNV, CDR2 YYDKDF (reference sequence). The CDR3 has 13 amino acids. The CDR3 sequence is CATSRDRFPPLHF. The CDR3 DNA reads as TGTGCCACCAGCAGAGATCGTTTCCCACCCCTCCACTTT.

V usage is TRBV10-2 and J usage is TRBJ1-2; no firm D call. V was cut by 4 bases and J by 2 bases, with 11 bases left in between. This CDR3 contains 14 residues. Germline V CDR1 and CDR2: WSHSY, SAAADI. The CDR3 DNA sequence: TGCGCCAGCAGTGGATCGGGAATCAACTATGGCTACACCTTC. Its protein product is CASSGSGINYGYTF.

The chain joins TRBV11-2 to TRBJ1-4, with D perhaps matching TRBD1 (6 bases). The length of the CDR3 is 12 residues. CDR1 and CDR2 (germline): SGHAT, FQNNGV. V was shortened by 6 bases and J by 14 bases, with 16 bases between the two germline ends. The CDR3 region is CASRAVGARLFF. The CDR3 DNA follows: TGTGCCAGCAGGGCCGTGGGGGCGCGCCTGTTTTTT.

This chain joins TRBV6-5 and TRBJ1-1; tentative D call: TRBD1 (6 bases). Between the trimmed V and J ends, which lost 4 bases and 7 bases, there was a span of 13 bases. CDR3 length equals 13 residues. Germline assignment: CDR1 MNHEY and CDR2 SVGAGI. CDR3 amino acids: CASSSHRAHEAFF. In DNA, the CDR3 is TGTGCCAGCAGTTCCCACAGGGCACATGAAGCTTTCTTT.

The chain has TRBV11-3 and TRBJ2-5; 11 bases are shared with TRBD2. The V gene's germline CDR1 is SGHNT and CDR2 YENEEA. Trimming at V came to 5 bases and at J to 2 bases, leaving 4 bases not matched to a gene. The CDR3 runs to 15 residues. The CDR3 sequence: CASSKGLAEQETQYF. CDR3 nucleotide sequence: TGTGCCAGCAGCAAGGGACTAGCGGAGCAAGAGACCCAGTACTTC. Together with reference TRBV11-3 and TRBJ2-5, the CDR3 gives the full variable domain: EAGVVQSPRYKIIEKKQPVAFWCNPISGHNTLYWYLQNLGQGPELLIRYENEEAVDDSQLPKDRFSAERLKGVDSTLKIQPAELGDSAVYLCASSKGLAEQETQYFGPGTRLLVL.

The rearrangement uses TRBV7-2 and TRBJ2-7, with 12 bases that match TRBD2. The CDR3 runs 13 residues. Per germline, CDR1 SGHTA and CDR2 FQGNSA. V trimming: 3 bases; J trimming: 6 bases; junction bases outside the gene matches: 0. The CDR3 coding sequence is TGTGCCAGCAGCTTGACTAGCGGGGGCGAGCAGTACTTC. Translated: CASSLTSGGEQYF.

This chain uses TRBV27 with TRBJ1-1, with D unresolved. The CDR3 extends over 13 amino acids. V gave up 3 bases and J gave up 1 base, with 6 bases separating them. Germline CDR1 MNHEY, CDR2 SMNVEV (reference sequence). This chain's CDR3 is CASSFLPNTEAFF. DNA for the CDR3: TGTGCCAGCAGTTTCCTTCCGAACACTGAAGCTTTCTTT.

The chain is built from TRBV6-2 or TRBV6-3 and TRBJ1-1, with 10 bases identical to TRBD1. This CDR3 is 15 amino acids long. CDR1 and CDR2 from the germline V gene are MNHEY and SVGEGT. V was clipped by 0 bases and J by 4 bases; unmatched bases: 2. CDR3 residues: CASSYSWDRGTEAFF. In DNA, the CDR3 is TGTGCCAGCAGTTACTCGTGGGACAGGGGCACTGAAGCTTTCTTT.

This rearrangement joins TRBV10-1 to TRBJ2-5, with 9 bases lining up with TRBD2. V was clipped by 5 bases and J by 5 bases; unmatched bases: 12. This CDR3 comprises 16 residues. CDR1 WNHNN and CDR2 SYGVQD come from the germline V gene (reference sequence). Here the CDR3 DNA reads TGCGCCAGCAGTCCCAGCATTAGCGGGAGTGCGGAGACCCAGTACTTC. Translating gives CASSPSISGSAETQYF.

CDR3 residues: CAWSVLAGVSYEQYF. CDR3 sequence (DNA): TGTGCCTGGAGTGTACTAGCGGGGGTCTCCTACGAGCAGTACTTC. The J gene is TRBJ2-7, the V gene TRBV30; 11 nucleotides agree with TRBD2. The germline gives CDR1 GTSNPN, CDR2 SVGIG (reference sequence). The CDR3 loop spans 15 amino acids. V lost 0 bases and J lost 0; bases outside the gene matches: 1.

V usage is TRBV28 and J usage is TRBJ2-5; 9 bases are a match to TRBD2. Trimming took 6 bases from V and 5 from J; bases not matched to a gene: 7. Germline CDR1 reads MDHEN; CDR2 reads SYDVKM. The CDR3 sequence is 14 residues long. DNA of the CDR3: TGTGCCAGCAGCCCGTGGCGGGGGGGGGAGACCCAGTACTTC. Translating it yields CASSPWRGGETQYF.

The CDR3 DNA reads as TGCGCCAGCAGCCAAGATCTTCCCGGGTCCGCATTGAACACTGAAGCTTTCTTT. Translated: CASSQDLPGSALNTEAFF. The chain recombines TRBV4-1 with TRBJ1-1; no firm D call. Trimming pared 0 bases from V and 0 bases from J, leaving 17 bases between. In germline, CDR1 is MGHRA, CDR2 YSYEKL. This CDR3 is built from 18 residues.

This chain links TRBV15 with TRBJ1-5; D is possibly TRBD1 (5 bases). V dropped 3 bases and J dropped 7 bases, with 16 bases sitting between them. This CDR3 region has 15 residues. Germline CDR1 and CDR2: LNHNV and YYDKDF (reference sequence). The CDR3 sequence is CATSRADRLGQPQHF. The CDR3 coding sequence is TGTGCCACCAGCAGGGCTGACAGATTGGGGCAGCCCCAGCATTTT.

J is TRBJ1-2 and V is TRBV6-1; no clear D gene. The CDR3 is 14 amino acids. Trimming removed 3 bases from V and 5 bases from J, with 13 bases in between. Germline lookup yields CDR1 MNHNS and CDR2 SASEGT. The CDR3, as DNA: TGTGCCAGCAGTGAGGGCGCATCGGGGTATGGCTACACCTTC. This translates into CASSEGASGYGYTF.

The rearrangement links TRBV30 to TRBJ1-2, with D unresolved. The germline gives CDR1 GTSNPN, CDR2 SVGIG (reference sequence). The length of the CDR3 is 13 residues. Trimming removed 1 base at V and 8 bases at J, with 14 bases between. CDR3 coding DNA: TGTGCCTGGAGTGAGCAGTGGGCCAAGGGCTACACCTTC. Translating it yields CAWSEQWAKGYTF.

This clone was seen more than once but under ten times. The gene calls are TRBV21-1 and TRBJ2-7; TRBD1 was called by the table and not checked on the DNA. TRBV21-1 is noted as a pseudogene. The CDR3 is 13 amino acids. In DNA form, the CDR3 reads TGTGCCAGCCTCGGGACAGGGTTCTGCGAGCAGTACTTC. Translating gives CASLGTGFCEQYF.

The rearrangement joins TRBV5-1 to TRBJ2-1, with 11 bases identical to TRBD1. The germline V gene encodes CDR1 SGHRS and CDR2 YFSETQ. V lost 4 bases to trimming and J lost 9 bases; unmatched junction nucleotides: 9. The CDR3 contains 15 residues. The CDR3 here is CASSPRTGGPSEQFF. CDR3 coding DNA: TGCGCCAGCAGCCCAAGGACAGGGGGCCCTTCTGAGCAGTTCTTC. Looking up the rest from reference TRBV5-1 and TRBJ2-1 gives the full variable domain: KAGVTQTPRYLIKTRGQQVTLSCSPISGHRSVSWYQQTPGQGLQFLFEYFSETQRNKGNFPGRFSGRQFSNSRSEMNVSTLELGDSALYLCASSPRTGGPSEQFFGPGTRLTVL.

This chain links TRBV15 with TRBJ2-7; D is perhaps TRBD1 (5 bases). Deletions cut 5 bases from V and 5 bases from J, with 13 bases between. The germline V gene has CDR1 LNHNV and CDR2 YYDKDF (reference sequence). There are 13 residues in the CDR3. CDR3 residues: CATSATWGHEQYF. The CDR3 DNA reads TGTGCCACCAGCGCGACGTGGGGCCACGAGCAGTACTTC.

V and J are TRBV10-3 and TRBJ1-5; TRBD1 agrees at 8 bases. Germline values: CDR1 ENHRY, CDR2 SYGVKD. The CDR3 is 15 residues long. Trimming at V came to 11 bases and at J to 2 bases, leaving 11 bases not matched to a gene. The CDR3 spells CAAKSGGIGNQPQHF. The CDR3 bases are TGTGCCGCAAAATCAGGGGGCATTGGCAATCAGCCCCAGCATTTT.

V gene TRBV10-1 combines with J gene TRBJ2-1; 14 bases agree with TRBD2. The germline V gene encodes CDR1 WNHNN and CDR2 SYGVQD (reference sequence). The V and J ends lost 6 bases and 10 bases, in that order; junction bases with no gene match: 8. The CDR3 runs to 15 residues. The CDR3 region is CASSETSGGAGEQFF. The CDR3 DNA is TGCGCCAGCAGCGAGACTAGCGGGGGGGCCGGAGAGCAGTTCTTC.